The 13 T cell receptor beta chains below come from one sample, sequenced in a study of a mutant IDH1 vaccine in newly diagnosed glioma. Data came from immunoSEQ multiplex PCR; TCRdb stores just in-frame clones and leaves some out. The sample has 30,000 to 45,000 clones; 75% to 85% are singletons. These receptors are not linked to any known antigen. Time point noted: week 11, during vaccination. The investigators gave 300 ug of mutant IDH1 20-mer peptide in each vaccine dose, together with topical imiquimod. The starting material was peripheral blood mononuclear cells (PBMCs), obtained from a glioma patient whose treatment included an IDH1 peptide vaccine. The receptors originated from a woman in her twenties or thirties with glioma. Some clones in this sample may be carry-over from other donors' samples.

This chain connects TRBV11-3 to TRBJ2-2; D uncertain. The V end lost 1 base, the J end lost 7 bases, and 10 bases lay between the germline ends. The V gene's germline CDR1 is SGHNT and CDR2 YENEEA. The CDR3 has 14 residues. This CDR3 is CASSLGFTGGELFF. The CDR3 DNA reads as TGTGCCAGCAGCTTAGGGTTTACCGGCGGGGAGCTGTTTTTT.

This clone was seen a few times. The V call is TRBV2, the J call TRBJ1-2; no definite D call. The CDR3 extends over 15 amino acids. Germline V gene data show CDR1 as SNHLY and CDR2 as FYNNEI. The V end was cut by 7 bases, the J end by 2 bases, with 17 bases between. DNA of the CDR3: TGTGCCAGCACACAGCAAGGTTCCATCAACTATGGCTACACCTTC. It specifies CASTQQGSINYGYTF.

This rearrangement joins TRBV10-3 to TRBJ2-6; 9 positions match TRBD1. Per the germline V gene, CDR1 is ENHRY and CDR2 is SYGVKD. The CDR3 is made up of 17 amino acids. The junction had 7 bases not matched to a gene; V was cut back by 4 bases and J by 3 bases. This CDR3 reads CAISVGQGSIGANVLTF. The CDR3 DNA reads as TGTGCCATCAGTGTTGGACAGGGGTCTATTGGGGCCAACGTCCTGACTTTC.

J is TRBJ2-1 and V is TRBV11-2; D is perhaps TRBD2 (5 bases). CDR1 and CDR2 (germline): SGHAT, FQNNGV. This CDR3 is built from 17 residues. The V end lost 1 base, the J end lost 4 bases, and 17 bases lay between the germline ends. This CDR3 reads CASSLGQVGGFYNEQFF. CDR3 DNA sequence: TGTGCCAGCAGCTTAGGACAAGTCGGAGGTTTTTACAATGAGCAGTTCTTC. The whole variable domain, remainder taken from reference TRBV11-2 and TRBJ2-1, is EAGVAQSPRYKIIEKRQSVAFWCNPISGHATLYWYQQILGQGPKLLIQFQNNGVVDDSQLPKDRFSAERLKGVDSTLKIQPAKLEDSAVYLCASSLGQVGGFYNEQFFGPGTRLTVL.

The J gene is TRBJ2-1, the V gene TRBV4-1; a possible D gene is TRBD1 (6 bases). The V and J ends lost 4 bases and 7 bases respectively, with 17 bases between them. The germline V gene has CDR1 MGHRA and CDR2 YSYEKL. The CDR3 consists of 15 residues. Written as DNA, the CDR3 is TGCGCCAGCAGCCTATCCCCGGGACAACCTAATGAGCAGTTCTTC. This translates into CASSLSPGQPNEQFF.

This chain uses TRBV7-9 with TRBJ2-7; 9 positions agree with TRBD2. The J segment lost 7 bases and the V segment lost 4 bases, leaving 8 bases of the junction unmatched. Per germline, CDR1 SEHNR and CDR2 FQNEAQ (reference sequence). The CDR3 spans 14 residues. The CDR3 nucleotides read TGTGCCAGCAGCTCGCGGGAGGGCCCCGGGGAGCAGTACTTC. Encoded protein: CASSSREGPGEQYF.

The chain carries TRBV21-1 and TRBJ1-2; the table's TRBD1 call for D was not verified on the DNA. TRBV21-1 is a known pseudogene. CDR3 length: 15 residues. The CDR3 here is CASRGRGQAMNGYTF. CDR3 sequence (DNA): TGTGCCAGCAGAGGGAGGGGACAGGCCATGAATGGCTACACCTTC.

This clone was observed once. CDR3 sequence reads: CASSPSGTGIDYTF. Written as DNA, the CDR3 is TGTGCCAGCAGTCCCTCAGGGACAGGGATTGACTACACCTTC. The chain employs TRBV6-6 and TRBJ1-2; 9 bases line up with TRBD1. The CDR3 runs to 14 residues. Germline lookup yields CDR1 MNHNY and CDR2 SVGAGI (reference sequence). Losses at the gene ends were 5 bases for V and 10 bases for J; bases not matched to a gene: 11.

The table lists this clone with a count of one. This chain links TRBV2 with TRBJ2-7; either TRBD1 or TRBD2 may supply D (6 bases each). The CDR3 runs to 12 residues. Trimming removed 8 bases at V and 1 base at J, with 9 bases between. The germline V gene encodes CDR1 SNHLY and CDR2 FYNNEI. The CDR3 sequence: CASRRGSYEQYF. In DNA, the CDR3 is TGTGCCAGCCGGAGGGGGTCCTACGAGCAGTACTTC.

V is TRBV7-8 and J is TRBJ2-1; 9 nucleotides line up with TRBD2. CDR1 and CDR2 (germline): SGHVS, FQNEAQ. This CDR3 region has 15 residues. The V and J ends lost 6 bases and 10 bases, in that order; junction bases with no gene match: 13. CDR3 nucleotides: TGTGCCAGCAGGAGAAGGGGCGGGAGGGCCAACGAGCAGTTCTTC. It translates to CASRRRGGRANEQFF.

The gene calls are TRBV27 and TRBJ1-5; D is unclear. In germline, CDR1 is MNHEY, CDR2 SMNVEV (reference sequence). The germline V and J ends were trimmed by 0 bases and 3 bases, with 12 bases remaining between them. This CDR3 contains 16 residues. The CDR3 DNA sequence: TGTGCCAGCAGTTTATCTGCCGGGGTCCCCAATCAGCCCCAGCATTTT. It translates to CASSLSAGVPNQPQHF.

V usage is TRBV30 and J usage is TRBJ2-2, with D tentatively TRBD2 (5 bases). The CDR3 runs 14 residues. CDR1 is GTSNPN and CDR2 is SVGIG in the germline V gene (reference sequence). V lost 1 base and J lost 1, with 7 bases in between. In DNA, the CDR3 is TGTGCCTGGAGTGGCCGGGGGAACACCGGGGAGCTGTTTTTT. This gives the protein CAWSGRGNTGELFF.

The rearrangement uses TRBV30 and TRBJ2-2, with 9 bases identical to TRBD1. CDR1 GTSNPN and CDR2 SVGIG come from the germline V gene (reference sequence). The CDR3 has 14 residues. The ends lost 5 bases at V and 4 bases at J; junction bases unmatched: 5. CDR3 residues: CAWGGQGITGELFF. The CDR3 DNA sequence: TGTGCCTGGGGGGGACAGGGTATCACCGGGGAGCTGTTTTTT.